This T cell receptor (beta chain) was profiled in a study of shared clonotypes between healthy human individuals. Data came from immunoSEQ multiplex PCR; TCRdb stores just in-frame clones and leaves some out. Of about 2 million clones in the sample, approximately 94% are singletons; the top ten hold about 1.1%. This CDR3 contains 14 residues. The V end lost 7 bases, the J end lost 0 bases, and 10 bases lay between the germline ends. Germline V gene sequence: CDR1 SNHLY, CDR2 FYNNEI. Study-level points and caveats: Memory subsets had estimated richness that was generally smaller than that of naive subsets. Non-shared clonotypes were found to have lower generation probabilities than the clonotypes that were shared by all four of the sorted-subset donors. Represented diversity, genetic and exposure-history alike, was limited by few donors.

CD8 cells classed as naive were CD45RO-negative and positively selected for CCR7, excluding terminally differentiated effector memory CD45RA+ cells. As to this clone: Its antigen remains unidentified.

The source of this sequence is a man in his late teens or twenties in good health. This chain uses TRBV2 with TRBJ2-1, with D maybe TRBD2 (5 bases). Sequenced input: naive CD8+ T cells sorted from blood. CDR3 coding DNA: TGTGCCAGCAAAACGGGGAGCTCCTACAATGAGCAGTTCTTC. Amino acid sequence: CASKTGSSYNEQFF. Variable domain in full (rest from reference TRBV2 and TRBJ2-1): EPEVTQTPSHQVTQMGQEVILRCVPISNHLYFYWYRQILGQKVEFLVSFYNNEISEKSEIFDDQFSVERPDGSNFTLKIRSTKLEDSAMYFCASKTGSSYNEQFFGPGTRLTVL.